This T cell receptor (beta chain) originates from a study of blood T cell repertoires in COVID-19. At least ten counts were recorded for this clone. The V and J ends lost 5 bases and 3 bases, in that order; junction bases with no gene match: 10. The length of the CDR3 is 15 residues. Germline CDR1 and CDR2: SGHRS and YFSETQ. Profiled with immunoSEQ multiplex PCR; TCRdb holds only in-frame clones, not every one. Among about 200,000 clones, about 89% were seen once, and the ten largest hold approximately 8.1%. Sequenced: PBMCs or T cells enriched from blood (not recorded which). The rearrangement links TRBV5-1 to TRBJ2-5; TRBD1 matches at 7 bases. This sequence was found in a woman aged 18 to 35 who had recovered from COVID-19. CDR3 nucleotides: TGCGCCAGCAGGCCAGGCTACAGGGGAGAAGAGACCCAGTACTTC. Encoded protein: CASRPGYRGEETQYF.